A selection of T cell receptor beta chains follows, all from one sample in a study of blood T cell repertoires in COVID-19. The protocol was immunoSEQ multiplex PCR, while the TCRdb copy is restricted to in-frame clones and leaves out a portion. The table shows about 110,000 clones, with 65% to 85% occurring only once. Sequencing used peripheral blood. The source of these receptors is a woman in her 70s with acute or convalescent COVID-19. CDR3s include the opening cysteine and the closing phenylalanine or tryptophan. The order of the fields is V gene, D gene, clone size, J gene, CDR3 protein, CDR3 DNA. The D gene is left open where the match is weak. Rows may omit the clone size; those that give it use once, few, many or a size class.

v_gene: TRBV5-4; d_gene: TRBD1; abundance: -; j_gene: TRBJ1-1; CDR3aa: CASRSQGASTEAFF; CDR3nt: TGTGCCAGCAGGTCACAGGGGGCGTCTACTGAAGCTTTCTTT
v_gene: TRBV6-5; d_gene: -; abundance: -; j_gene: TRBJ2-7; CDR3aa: CAIPKGAFSYEQYF; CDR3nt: TGTGCCATTCCAAAAGGGGCCTTCTCCTACGAGCAGTACTTC
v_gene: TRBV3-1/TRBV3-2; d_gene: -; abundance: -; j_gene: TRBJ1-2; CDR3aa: CASSQASFGYTF; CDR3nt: TGTGCCAGCAGCCAAGCTAGCTTTGGCTACACCTTC
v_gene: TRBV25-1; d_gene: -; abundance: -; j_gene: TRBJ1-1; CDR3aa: CASSEWGGANTEAFF; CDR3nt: TGTGCCAGCAGTGAATGGGGGGGGGCGAACACTGAAGCTTTCTTT
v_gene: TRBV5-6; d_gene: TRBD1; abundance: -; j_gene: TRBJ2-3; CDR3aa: CASSRQGLRTDTQYF; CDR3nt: TGTGCCAGCAGCCGACAGGGGTTACGCACAGATACGCAGTATTTT
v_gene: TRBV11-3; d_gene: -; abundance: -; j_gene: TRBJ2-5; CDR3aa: CASSPPGQETQYF; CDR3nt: TGTGCCAGCAGCCCTCCGGGGCAAGAGACCCAGTACTTC
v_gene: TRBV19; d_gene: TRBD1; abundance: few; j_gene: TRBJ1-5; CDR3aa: CASSPPGKGDRINQPQHF; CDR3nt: TGTGCCAGTAGTCCCCCGGGGAAGGGGGACAGAATCAATCAGCCCCAGCATTTT
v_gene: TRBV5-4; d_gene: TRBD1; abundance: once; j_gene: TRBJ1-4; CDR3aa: CASSSRDGTDMEKLFF; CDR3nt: TGTGCCAGCAGCTCTCGGGACGGGACAGATATGGAAAAACTGTTTTTT
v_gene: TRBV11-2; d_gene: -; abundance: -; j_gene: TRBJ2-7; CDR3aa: CASSFTGPTREQYF; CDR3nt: TGTGCCAGCAGCTTTACAGGGCCGACTCGGGAGCAGTACTTC
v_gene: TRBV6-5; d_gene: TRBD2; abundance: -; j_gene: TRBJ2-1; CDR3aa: CASRGTSGSRGEQFF; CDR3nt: TGTGCCAGCAGGGGGACTAGCGGCAGCCGAGGGGAGCAGTTCTTC
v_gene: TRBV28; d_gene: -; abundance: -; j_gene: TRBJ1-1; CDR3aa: CASSLSRPGYTEAFF; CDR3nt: TGTGCCAGCAGTTTAAGTCGTCCCGGGTATACTGAAGCTTTCTTT
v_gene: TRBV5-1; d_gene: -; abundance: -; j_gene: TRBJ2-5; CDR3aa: CASSLGKIQETQYF; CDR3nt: TGCGCCAGCAGCTTGGGTAAAATCCAAGAGACCCAGTACTTC
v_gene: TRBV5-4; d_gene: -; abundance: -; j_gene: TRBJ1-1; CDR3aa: CASSVDPVGVEAFF; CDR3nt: TGTGCCAGCAGCGTGGACCCTGTAGGGGTTGAAGCTTTCTTT
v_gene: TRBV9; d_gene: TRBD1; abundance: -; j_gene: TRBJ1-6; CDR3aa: CASSARQGNPSPLHF; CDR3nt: TGTGCCAGCAGCGCCCGACAGGGGAACCCTTCACCCCTCCACTTT
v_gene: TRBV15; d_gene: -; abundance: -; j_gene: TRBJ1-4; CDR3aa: CATSRGGTEGKLFF; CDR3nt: TGTGCCACCAGTAGAGGAGGCACGGAGGGAAAACTGTTTTTT
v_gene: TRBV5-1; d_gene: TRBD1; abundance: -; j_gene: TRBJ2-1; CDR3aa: CASSLDSGQMTSEQFF; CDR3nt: TGCGCCAGCAGCTTGGACTCGGGACAGATGACAAGTGAGCAGTTCTTC
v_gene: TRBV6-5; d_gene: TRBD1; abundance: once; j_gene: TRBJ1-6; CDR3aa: CASSSRDRAHSPLHF; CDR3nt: TGTGCCAGCAGTTCCCGGGACAGGGCACACTCACCCCTCCACTTT
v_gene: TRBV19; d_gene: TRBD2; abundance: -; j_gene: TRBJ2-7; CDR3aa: CASRRASGSDEQYF; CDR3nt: TGTGCCTCCCGTCGGGCTAGCGGGAGCGACGAGCAGTACTTC
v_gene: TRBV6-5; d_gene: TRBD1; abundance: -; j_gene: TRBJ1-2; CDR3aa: CASSIGQGTYGYTF; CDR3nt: TGTGCCAGCAGTATAGGACAGGGAACCTATGGCTACACCTTC
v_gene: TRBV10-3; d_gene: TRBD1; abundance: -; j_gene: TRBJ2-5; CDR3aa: CAISGPGGGETQYF; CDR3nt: TGTGCCATCAGTGGCCCAGGGGGCGGAGAGACCCAGTACTTC
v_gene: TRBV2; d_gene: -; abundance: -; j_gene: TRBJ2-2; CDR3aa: CASSEGLFTGELFF; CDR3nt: TGTGCCAGCAGTGAGGGACTTTTCACCGGGGAGCTGTTTTTT
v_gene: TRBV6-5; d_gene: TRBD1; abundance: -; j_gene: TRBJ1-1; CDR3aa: CASSPGQGQAFF; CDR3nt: TGTGCCAGCAGCCCCGGACAGGGACAAGCTTTCTTT
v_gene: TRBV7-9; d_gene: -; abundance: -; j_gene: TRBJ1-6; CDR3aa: CASSRLYNSPLHF; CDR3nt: TGTGCCAGCTCTCGACTTTATAATTCACCCCTCCACTTT
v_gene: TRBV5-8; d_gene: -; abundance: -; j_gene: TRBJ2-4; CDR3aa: CASSLDGAKNIQYF; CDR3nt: TGTGCCAGCAGCTTGGACGGAGCCAAAAACATTCAGTACTTC
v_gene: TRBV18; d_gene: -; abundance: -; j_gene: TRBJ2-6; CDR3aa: CASSPETLLSGANVLTF; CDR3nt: TGTGCCAGCTCACCAGAGACACTGCTCTCTGGGGCCAACGTCCTGACTTTC
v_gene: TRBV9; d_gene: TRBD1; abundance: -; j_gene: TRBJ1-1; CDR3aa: CASSVGTGVTEAFF; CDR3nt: TGTGCCAGCAGCGTAGGGACAGGGGTAACTGAAGCTTTCTTT
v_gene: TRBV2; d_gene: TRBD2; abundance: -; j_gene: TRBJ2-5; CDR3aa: CASSRLAGGLETQYF; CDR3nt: TGTGCCAGCAGTCGACTAGCGGGGGGGCTGGAGACCCAGTACTTC
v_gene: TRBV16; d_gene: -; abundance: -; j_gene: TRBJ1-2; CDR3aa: CASSQSRTAVGYGYTF; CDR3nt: TGTGCCAGCAGCCAATCCCGGACAGCCGTGGGCTATGGCTACACCTTC
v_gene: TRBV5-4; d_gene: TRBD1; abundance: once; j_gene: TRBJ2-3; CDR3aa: CASSFDRVLNTQYF; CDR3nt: TGTGCCAGCAGCTTTGACAGGGTTCTAAATACGCAGTATTTT
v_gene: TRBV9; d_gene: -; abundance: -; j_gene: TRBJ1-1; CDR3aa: CASSVVRGGAEAFF; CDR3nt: TGTGCCAGCAGCGTAGTAAGGGGAGGGGCTGAAGCTTTCTTT
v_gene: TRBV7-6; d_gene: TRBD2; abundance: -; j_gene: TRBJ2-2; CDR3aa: CASSLIAGGNTGELFF; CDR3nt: TGTGCCAGCAGCTTAATAGCGGGAGGAAACACCGGGGAGCTGTTTTTT
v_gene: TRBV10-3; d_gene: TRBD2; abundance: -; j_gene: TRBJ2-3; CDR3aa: CAISGGAGGPDTQYF; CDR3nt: TGTGCCATCAGTGGAGGAGCGGGGGGGCCCGATACGCAGTATTTT
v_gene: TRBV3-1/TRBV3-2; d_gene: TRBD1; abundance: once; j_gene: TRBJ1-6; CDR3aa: CASSLQGRDSPLHF; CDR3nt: TGTGCCAGCAGCCTACAGGGGCGAGATTCACCCCTCCACTTT
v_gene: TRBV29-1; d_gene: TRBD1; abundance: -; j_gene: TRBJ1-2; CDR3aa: CSVLPQGEYNGYTF; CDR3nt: TGCAGCGTCCTACCACAGGGGGAGTATAATGGCTACACCTTC
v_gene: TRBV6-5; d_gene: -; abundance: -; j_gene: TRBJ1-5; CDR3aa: CASRHRDSNQPQHF; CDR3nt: TGTGCCAGCAGGCACCGGGACTCTAATCAGCCCCAGCATTTT
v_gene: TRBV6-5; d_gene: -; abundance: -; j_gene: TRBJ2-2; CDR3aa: CASRLNRVLGELFF; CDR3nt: TGTGCCAGCAGACTTAACAGGGTTCTCGGGGAGCTGTTTTTT
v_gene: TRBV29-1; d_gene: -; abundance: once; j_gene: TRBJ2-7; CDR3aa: CSVAPQSGSEQYF; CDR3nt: TGCAGCGTTGCCCCCCAGAGCGGTTCCGAGCAGTACTTC
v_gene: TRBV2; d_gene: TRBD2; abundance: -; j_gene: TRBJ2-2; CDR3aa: CASSEGTSGTGELFF; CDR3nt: TGTGCCAGCAGTGAAGGGACTAGCGGCACCGGGGAGCTGTTTTTT
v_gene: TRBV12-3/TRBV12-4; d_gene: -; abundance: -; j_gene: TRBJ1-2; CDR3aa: CASSGAGYGYTF; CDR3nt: TGTGCCAGCAGTGGTGCAGGGTATGGCTACACCTTC
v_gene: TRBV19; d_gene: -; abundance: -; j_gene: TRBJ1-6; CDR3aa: CASSMVGGDNSPLHF; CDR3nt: TGTGCCAGTAGTATGGTTGGTGGAGATAATTCACCCCTCCACTTT
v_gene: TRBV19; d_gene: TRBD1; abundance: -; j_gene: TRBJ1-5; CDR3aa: CASSPGGHQPQHF; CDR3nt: TGTGCCAGTAGCCCAGGGGGCCATCAGCCCCAGCATTTT
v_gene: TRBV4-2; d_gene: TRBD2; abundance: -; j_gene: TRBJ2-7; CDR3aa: CASSQEQAGAWGEQYF; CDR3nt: TGTGCCAGCAGCCAAGAACAAGCGGGGGCCTGGGGCGAGCAGTACTTC
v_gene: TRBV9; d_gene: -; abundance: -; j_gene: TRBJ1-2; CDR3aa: CASSVEEVNYGYTF; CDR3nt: TGTGCCAGCAGCGTAGAAGAGGTAAACTATGGCTACACCTTC
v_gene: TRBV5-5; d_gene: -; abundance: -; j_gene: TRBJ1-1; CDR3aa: CASSPLAREAFF; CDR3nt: TGTGCCAGCAGTCCGCTGGCCAGGGAAGCTTTCTTT
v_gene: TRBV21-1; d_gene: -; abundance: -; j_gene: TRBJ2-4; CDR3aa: CASSRGGLAKNIQYF; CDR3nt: TGTGCCAGCAGTAGGGGGGGGTTAGCCAAAAACATTCAGTACTTC
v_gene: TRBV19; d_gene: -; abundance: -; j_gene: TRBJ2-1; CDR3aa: CASSIPSLQGPYNEQFF; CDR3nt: TGTGCCAGTAGTATCCCCTCCCTACAGGGCCCCTACAATGAGCAGTTCTTC
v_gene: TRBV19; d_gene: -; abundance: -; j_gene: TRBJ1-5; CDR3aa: CASSLHRSLSNQPQHF; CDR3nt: TGTGCCAGTAGTCTTCACAGGTCTCTTAGCAATCAGCCCCAGCATTTT
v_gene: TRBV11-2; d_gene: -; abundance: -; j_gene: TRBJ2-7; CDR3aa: CASSLGTAVFTEQYF; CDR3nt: TGTGCCAGCAGCTTGGGCACGGCTGTTTTTACAGAGCAGTACTTC
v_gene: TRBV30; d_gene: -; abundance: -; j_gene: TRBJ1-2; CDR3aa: CAWSPTGRRIYGYTF; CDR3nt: TGTGCCTGGAGTCCTACAGGGCGGCGGATCTATGGCTACACCTTC
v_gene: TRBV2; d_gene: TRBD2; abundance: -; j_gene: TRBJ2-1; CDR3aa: CASSEARTSIGEQFF; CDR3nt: TGTGCCAGCAGTGAAGCGAGGACTAGCATTGGTGAGCAGTTCTTC
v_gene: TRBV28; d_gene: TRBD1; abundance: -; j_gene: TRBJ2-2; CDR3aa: CATPKGGLNTGELFF; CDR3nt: TGTGCCACCCCAAAAGGGGGCCTGAACACCGGGGAGCTGTTTTTT
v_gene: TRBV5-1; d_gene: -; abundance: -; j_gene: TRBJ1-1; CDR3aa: CASSPGSNTEAFF; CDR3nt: TGCGCCAGCAGTCCCGGGTCGAACACTGAAGCTTTCTTT
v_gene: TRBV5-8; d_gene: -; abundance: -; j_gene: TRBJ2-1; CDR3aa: CASSRGYNEQFF; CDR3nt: TGTGCCAGCAGCCGGGGCTACAATGAGCAGTTCTTC
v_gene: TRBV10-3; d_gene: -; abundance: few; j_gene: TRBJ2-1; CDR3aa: CAISSSTGVNEQFF; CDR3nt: TGTGCCATCAGCTCTAGTACTGGAGTCAATGAGCAGTTCTTC